Each of the 20 T cell receptor beta chains below was sequenced from the same sample in a study of cytomegalovirus exposure and HLA in healthy donors. The primer mix had 60 Vbeta and 13 Jbeta primers. TCRdb's copy holds only in-frame clones and misses some; the assay was immunoSEQ multiplex PCR. The sample records some 130,000 clones, approximately 80% being singletons. The material sequenced was PBMCs. These receptors were taken from a man aged 25 to 40 in good health and CMV-seronegative.

This clone was recorded a few times. The rearrangement links TRBV30 to TRBJ1-6; TRBD1 matches at 8 bases. There are 15 residues in the CDR3. The V segment lost 4 bases and the J segment 7 bases; nucleotides outside the gene matches: 9. The germline CDR1 and CDR2 sequences are GTSNPN and SVGIG (reference sequence). The CDR3 here is CAWIAGTGTNSPLHF. In DNA, the CDR3 is TGTGCCTGGATCGCCGGGACAGGAACAAATTCACCCCTCCACTTT.

The rearrangement uses TRBV7-9 and TRBJ1-1; TRBD1 matches 7 bases. The CDR3 is made up of 14 amino acids. The germline V gene encodes CDR1 SEHNR and CDR2 FQNEAQ (reference sequence). J was trimmed by 6 bases and V by 4 bases; bases with no gene match: 8. CDR3 DNA: TGTGCCAGCAGCTCACAGGGGTTAAGGTCTGAAGCTTTCTTT. This gives the protein CASSSQGLRSEAFF.

The chain employs TRBV18 and TRBJ2-6; no clear D gene. V lost 6 bases to trimming and J lost 0 bases, with 6 bases between them. The CDR3 has 14 amino acids. CDR1 KGHSH and CDR2 LQKENI come from the germline V gene. CDR3 protein: CASSGSSGANVLTF. The CDR3 nucleotides are TGTGCCAGCTCCGGGTCCTCTGGGGCCAACGTCCTGACTTTC.

This chain connects TRBV30 to TRBJ2-2; the D gene is possibly TRBD2 (5 bases). V lost 7 bases to trimming and J lost 6 bases, with 9 bases between them. The CDR3 is made up of 11 amino acids. Germline CDR1 GTSNPN, CDR2 SVGIG (reference sequence). The CDR3 DNA reads TGTGCCTTGGACTGGGCCGGGGAGCTGTTTTTT. Translation: CALDWAGELFF.

This clone occurred a few times. The chain carries TRBV7-9 and TRBJ2-7; D is uncertain. The CDR3 covers 14 residues. Germline V gives CDR1 SEHNR, CDR2 FQNEAQ (reference sequence). Trimming took off 4 bases at V and 0 bases at J, with 10 bases between the two ends. The CDR3, as DNA: TGTGCCAGCAGCTCACACACCAGCTCCTACGAGCAGTACTTC. Amino acid sequence: CASSSHTSSYEQYF.

The rearrangement links TRBV28 to TRBJ1-1; tentative D call: TRBD1 (5 bases). The V gene's germline CDR1 is MDHEN and CDR2 SYDVKM. This CDR3 has 15 residues. Trimming left V 6 bases short and J 4 bases short, with 18 bases between. Here the CDR3 DNA reads TGTGCCAGCAGCCCCCGGGAGGGGTGGTCCACTGAAGCTTTCTTT. Translating it yields CASSPREGWSTEAFF.

V and J are TRBV2 and TRBJ2-1; 11 bases fit TRBD2. The germline V gene has CDR1 SNHLY and CDR2 FYNNEI. V gave up 5 bases and J gave up 3 bases; unmatched junction bases: 3. The CDR3 extends over 15 amino acids. CDR3 sequence reads: CASSFGLAGYNEQFF. CDR3 bases: TGTGCCAGCAGTTTCGGACTAGCGGGCTACAATGAGCAGTTCTTC.

The chain recombines TRBV19 with TRBJ2-7, with 14 bases identical to TRBD2. Looked up from germline, CDR1 is LNHDA and CDR2 is SQIVND (reference sequence). The CDR3 has 15 amino acids. V was pared by 6 bases and J by 1 base, with 2 bases of the junction left unmatched. CDR3 region: CASSWTSGGSYEQYF. For the CDR3, the DNA is TGTGCCAGTAGCTGGACTAGCGGGGGGTCCTACGAGCAGTACTTC. Full variable domain (missing parts from reference TRBV19 and TRBJ2-7): DGGITQSPKYLFRKEGQNVTLSCEQNLNHDAMYWYRQDPGQGLRLIYYSQIVNDFQKGDIAEGYSVSREKKESFPLTVTSAQKNPTAFYLCASSWTSGGSYEQYFGPGTRLTVT.

This chain links TRBV18 with TRBJ2-1; TRBD2 matches at 7 bases. V trimming: 3 bases; J trimming: 2 bases; junction bases outside the gene matches: 1. The CDR3 is 14 amino acids. The germline V gene has CDR1 KGHSH and CDR2 LQKENI. CDR3 amino acids: CASSPGLPYNEQFF. CDR3 DNA sequence: TGTGCCAGCTCACCGGGACTACCCTACAATGAGCAGTTCTTC.

The chain combines TRBV29-1 with TRBJ2-7; D may be TRBD1 (5 bases). Germline V lookup: CDR1 SQVTM, CDR2 ANQGSEA. This CDR3 is 13 amino acids long. V lost 5 bases and J 3 bases, leaving 14 bases between the germline ends. CDR3 bases: TGCAGCGTTCCTAAAGACAGCAGCTACGAGCAGTACTTC. This encodes CSVPKDSSYEQYF.

DNA for the CDR3: TGTGCCAGTAGTACCCTAGGACAGGGTTTCGACGAGCAGTACTTC. Amino acid sequence: CASSTLGQGFDEQYF. The rearrangement links TRBV19 to TRBJ2-7, with 8 bases aligning to TRBD1. CDR1 LNHDA and CDR2 SQIVND come from the germline V gene (reference sequence). The CDR3 loop spans 15 amino acids. The junction had 10 bases not matched to a gene; V was cut back by 4 bases and J by 5 bases.

J is TRBJ2-7 and V is TRBV7-9; 9 bases map to TRBD2. The CDR3 runs 16 residues. The germline gives CDR1 SEHNR, CDR2 FQNEAQ (reference sequence). V gave up 5 bases and J gave up 3 bases; unmatched junction bases: 11. The chain's CDR3 is CASSIPLAGVRYEQYF. CDR3 nucleotide sequence: TGTGCCAGCAGCATCCCGTTAGCGGGAGTGCGCTACGAGCAGTACTTC.

The V call is TRBV29-1, the J call TRBJ1-2; tentative D call: TRBD1 (6 bases). Trimming took 5 bases from V and 1 from J, leaving 14 bases between them. The germline V gene has CDR1 SQVTM and CDR2 ANQGSEA. This CDR3 contains 14 residues. The CDR3 bases are TGCAGCGTTCCAAGGGGGGGCCTTAACTATGGCTACACCTTC. This sequence encodes CSVPRGGLNYGYTF. Complete variable domain (other parts from reference TRBV29-1 and TRBJ1-2): SAVISQKPSRDICQRGTSLTIQCQVDSQVTMMFWYRQQPGQSLTLIATANQGSEATYESGFVIDKFPISRPNLTFSTLTVSNMSPEDSSIYLCSVPRGGLNYGYTFGSGTRLTVV.

The gene calls are TRBV28 and TRBJ1-5; TRBD1 agrees at 8 bases. Germline CDR1 reads MDHEN; CDR2 reads SYDVKM. CDR3 length: 17 amino acids. Trimming at V came to 6 bases and at J to 3 bases, leaving 13 bases not matched to a gene. CDR3 nucleotide sequence: TGTGCCAGCAGCCAGATCCAGGGGGCAGGGATCAATCAGCCCCAGCATTTT. Its protein is CASSQIQGAGINQPQHF. Full variable domain (outside the CDR3, taken from reference TRBV28 and TRBJ1-5): DVKVTQSSRYLVKRTGEKVFLECVQDMDHENMFWYRQDPGLGLRLIYFSYDVKMKEKGDIPEGYSVSREKKERFSLILESASTNQTSMYLCASSQIQGAGINQPQHFGDGTRLSIL.

This sequence joins TRBV5-1 and TRBJ2-2; D is ambiguous. The CDR3 contains 14 residues. Germline V gene sequence: CDR1 SGHRS, CDR2 YFSETQ. Trimming took off 7 bases at V and 0 bases at J, with 10 bases between the two ends. CDR3 residues: CASSEASNTGELFF. In nucleotides, the CDR3 is TGCGCCAGCTCTGAGGCGTCGAACACCGGGGAGCTGTTTTTT.

This clone was seen only once. The chain is built from TRBV5-6 and TRBJ1-1; D unresolved. Germline CDR1 is SGHDT and CDR2 is YYEEEE. The CDR3 has 12 amino acids. V was clipped by 0 bases and J by 6 bases, with 6 bases between them. The CDR3 spells CASSLARAEAFF. The CDR3 region has the DNA TGTGCCAGCAGCTTGGCGCGGGCTGAAGCTTTCTTT.

Concerning this clone: At one end the junction does not follow the germline gene, possibly because of a read error. The chain links TRBV7-9 to TRBJ1-1; a possible D gene is TRBD1 (6 bases). The V gene's germline CDR1 is SEHNR and CDR2 FQNEAQ (reference sequence). There are 15 residues in the CDR3. CDR3: CSSSSGVAGNTEAFF. DNA of the CDR3: TGTTCCAGCAGCTCAGGGGTGGCGGGGAACACTGAAGCTTTCTTT.

The chain uses TRBV5-5 and TRBJ2-1, with D possibly TRBD1 on 5 matching bases. Germline V gene lookup returns CDR1 SGHKS and CDR2 YYEKEE (reference sequence). The CDR3 sequence is 15 residues long. Trimming left V 0 bases short and J 8 bases short, with 15 bases between. CDR3 amino acids: CASSLEPDMGHEQFF. CDR3 DNA sequence: TGTGCCAGCAGCTTGGAACCCGACATGGGGCATGAGCAGTTCTTC. Using reference TRBV5-5 and TRBJ2-1 for the parts outside the CDR3, the full variable domain is DAGVTQSPTHLIKTRGQQVTLRCSPISGHKSVSWYQQVLGQGPQFIFQYYEKEERGRGNFPDRFSARQFPNYSSELNVNALLLGDSALYLCASSLEPDMGHEQFFGPGTRLTVL.

This clone was found once. CDR3 in DNA: TGTGCCAGCACGTCCGGGACAGGGAGTCTCCTTAATGAGCAGTTCTTC. Protein product: CASTSGTGSLLNEQFF. V and J are TRBV5-8 and TRBJ2-1, with TRBD1 identical over 9 bases. With V trimmed by 6 bases and J by 7 bases, 14 bases remained unmatched. Germline V gene lookup returns CDR1 SGHTS and CDR2 YDEGEE. The CDR3 is 16 amino acids.

The V gene is TRBV6-6, the J gene TRBJ1-5, with TRBD1 identical over 9 bases. From germline, CDR1 is MNHNY and CDR2 SVGAGI (reference sequence). This CDR3 has 16 amino acids. V lost 6 bases to trimming and J lost 4 bases; unmatched junction nucleotides: 10. DNA for the CDR3: TGTGCCAGCAGCCCCGGGACAGGGAGTGCGAATCAGCCCCAGCATTTT. Its translation is CASSPGTGSANQPQHF.